The 23 T cell receptor beta chains reported below all come from one sample, sequenced in a study of prognosis after radiotherapy for stage I lung cancer. Genomic DNA yielded TCR beta CDR3, amplified by two-round multiplex PCR. TRBV and TRBJ genes each had their own specific primers in first-round PCR. TCRdb processed the multiplex PCR reads anew with MiXCR; each CDR3 protein has one entry. The top ten hold around two fifths of the sample, which has around 14,000 distinct CDR3 sequences, roughly 38% seen once. Sequenced here: PBMCs, sampled before or after stereotactic body radiation therapy (not recorded which). The receptors here all came from a donor aged 50 or older with non-small cell lung cancer.

This clonotype was found many times. V is TRBV19 and J is TRBJ2-1; the match to TRBD2 covers 11 bases. Germline CDR1 LNHDA, CDR2 SQIVND (reference sequence). The CDR3 sequence is 15 residues long. V was clipped by 6 bases and J by 7 bases; unmatched bases: 8. The CDR3 region is CASRFTSGGVNEQFF. Here the CDR3 DNA reads TGTGCCAGTAGGTTTACTAGCGGGGGCGTAAATGAGCAGTTCTTC. Complete variable domain (other parts from reference TRBV19 and TRBJ2-1): DGGITQSPKYLFRKEGQNVTLSCEQNLNHDAMYWYRQDPGQGLRLIYYSQIVNDFQKGDIAEGYSVSREKKESFPLTVTSAQKNPTAFYLCASRFTSGGVNEQFFGPGTRLTVL.

Remarks on this clonotype: A far larger clone differs by one base, so this is likely a read error. J is TRBJ2-3 and V is TRBV6-2 or TRBV6-3; 8 positions agree with TRBD2. The V and J ends lost 10 bases and 1 base, in that order; junction bases with no gene match: 10. The length of the CDR3 is 15 residues. CDR1 is MNHEY, CDR2 SVGEGT, per germline. The CDR3 DNA is TGTGCCACCTCTCGGAGCGGGGGACGCACAGATACGCAGTATTTT. This gives the protein CATSRSGGRTDTQYF.

The V gene is TRBV2, the J gene TRBJ1-3, with D possibly matching TRBD1 (6 bases). Looked up from germline, CDR1 is SNHLY and CDR2 is FYNNEI. The CDR3 is 13 amino acids. Trimming stripped 6 bases from V and 4 bases from J, with 10 bases between. CDR3 loop: CASRTGLGNTIYF. CDR3 DNA sequence: TGTGCCAGCAGAACAGGGTTAGGAAACACCATATATTTT.

Comment on this clonotype: This likely stems from a read error, as it lies one base from a far larger clone. V is TRBV6-4 and J is TRBJ2-3; D is perhaps TRBD2 (6 bases). Trimming took off 3 bases at V and 1 base at J, with 11 bases between the two ends. The CDR3 runs 15 residues. Per germline, CDR1 MRHNA and CDR2 SNTAGT. CDR3 DNA: TGTGCCAGCAGTGAGTTAGCGGTACGCACAGATACGCAGTATTTT. This gives the protein CASSELAVRTDTQYF.

In the case of this clonotype: Only one base separates this from a far larger clonotype, so it likely reflects a read error. The DNA of the CDR3 is TGTGCCAGCAGCTTAAGGTACTACGAGCAGTACTTC. Translated: CASSLRYYEQYF. The V gene is TRBV5-1, the J gene TRBJ2-7, with D hard to call. Germline V gene sequence: CDR1 SGHRS, CDR2 YFSETQ. This CDR3 contains 12 residues. The full variable domain, in which reference TRBV5-1 and TRBJ2-7 provide the parts outside the CDR3, is KAGVTQTPRYLIKTRGQQVTLSCSPISGHRSVSWYQQTPGQGLQFLFEYFSETQRNKGNFPGRFSGRQFSNSRSEMNVSTLELGDSALYLCASSLRYYEQYFGPGTRLTVT.

This clonotype was recorded many times. V gene TRBV5-1 combines with J gene TRBJ1-1, with TRBD1 matching over 7 bases. Per the germline V gene, CDR1 is SGHRS and CDR2 is YFSETQ. After removal of 2 bases from V and 6 bases from J, the junction contained 13 bases not matched to a gene. The CDR3 extends over 16 amino acids. The CDR3 sequence: CASSFGYRGRGAEAFF. The CDR3 DNA follows: TGCGCCAGCAGCTTTGGATACAGGGGCCGGGGCGCTGAAGCTTTCTTT.

The rearrangement links TRBV12-3 or TRBV12-4 to TRBJ1-2; D is unclear. V dropped 6 bases and J dropped 4 bases, with 6 bases sitting between them. This CDR3 comprises 11 residues. In DNA form, the CDR3 reads TGTGCCAGCAGGATCGGCTATGGCTACACCTTC. This codes for CASRIGYGYTF.

The J gene is TRBJ1-1, the V gene TRBV6-1; no firm D call. V was pared by 4 bases and J by 5 bases, with 17 bases between. Germline V lookup: CDR1 MNHNS, CDR2 SASEGT. This CDR3 has 15 residues. CDR3 sequence (DNA): TGTGCCAGCAGTGGAGGACCGTGGATGAGGACTGAAGCTTTCTTT. Translating it yields CASSGGPWMRTEAFF.

This clonotype occurred many times. The rearrangement uses TRBV28 and TRBJ1-1; D is undetermined. CDR1 is MDHEN, CDR2 SYDVKM, per germline. The CDR3 extends over 11 amino acids. The germline V and J ends were trimmed by 3 bases and 5 bases, with 4 bases remaining between them. CDR3 sequence reads: CASSLGTEAFF. CDR3 sequence (DNA): TGTGCCAGCAGTTTGGGGACTGAAGCTTTCTTT.

In its sample, this clonotype was seen many times. The rearrangement links TRBV10-3 to TRBJ1-3; tentatively, D is TRBD1 (6 bases). V dropped 6 bases and J dropped 1 base, with 13 bases sitting between them. Looked up from germline, CDR1 is ENHRY and CDR2 is SYGVKD. The CDR3 is 15 amino acids. The CDR3 region is CAIRDSGGSGNTIYF. DNA for the CDR3: TGTGCCATCAGGGACAGCGGGGGGTCTGGAAACACCATATATTTT.

Regarding this clonotype: At one end, the junction sequence differs from germline, possibly due to a read error. V is TRBV6-2 or TRBV6-3 and J is TRBJ1-1; possible D gene TRBD1, 5 bases. Per germline, CDR1 MNHEY and CDR2 SVGEGT. The CDR3 has 14 amino acids. DNA of the CDR3: TGTGCCAGCAGCGGGGGGAGGGGAAGCACTGAAGCTTTATTT. Amino acids: CASSGGRGSTEALF.

This clonotype was seen once. It differs at one base from a far larger clone, so likely a read error. V and J are TRBV6-4 and TRBJ2-3; 10 bases are shared with TRBD2. Per germline, CDR1 MRHNA and CDR2 SNTAGT. The CDR3 has 13 amino acids. CDR3 DNA sequence: TGTGCCAGCAGTGGACTAGCGGGTGATACGGAGTATTTT. Residues: CASSGLAGDTEYF.

This clonotype was recorded once. A single base is all that separates this from a far larger clone, so a read error is likely. This chain uses TRBV6-2 or TRBV6-3 with TRBJ2-5, with a weak D call TRBD2 (6 bases). TRBJ2-1 explains the end of the DNA better; the J call may be wrong. The CDR3 is 14 residues long. The germline V gene encodes CDR1 MNHEY and CDR2 SVGEGT. CDR3 residues: CASSRTMAFNEQFF. CDR3 DNA sequence: TGTGCCAGCAGCAGGACTATGGCCTTCAATGAGCAGTTCTTC.

This clonotype was recorded only once. One end of the junction fails to match germline, which may point to a read error. The chain recombines TRBV7-9 with TRBJ1-3; 7 bases are a match to TRBD1. CDR1 is SEHNR and CDR2 is FQNEAQ in the germline V gene (reference sequence). The CDR3 length is 17 residues. The CDR3 DNA reads TGTGCCATCAGCTCGCTACAGGGGACGGTAACTGGAAACACCATATATTTT. This translates into CAISSLQGTVTGNTIYF.

This clonotype showed up many times. The chain joins TRBV18 to TRBJ1-1; no definite D call. Trimming removed 3 bases from V and 0 bases from J, with 14 bases in between. The CDR3 is 16 residues long. CDR1 is KGHSH, CDR2 LQKENI, per germline. In DNA, the CDR3 is TGTGCCAGCTCACCGGAGCCAAGGCCAATGAACACTGAAGCTTTCTTT. Residues: CASSPEPRPMNTEAFF.

This clonotype was counted between two and nine times. This rearrangement joins TRBV20-1 to TRBJ1-2; a possible D gene is TRBD1 (6 bases). Trimming shortened V by 1 base and J by 4 bases, and 28 bases separated the two germline ends. There are 19 residues in the CDR3. Germline CDR1 and CDR2: DFQATT and SNEGSKA (reference sequence). The CDR3: CSARGRQGFEGTGGYGYTF. CDR3 sequence (DNA): TGCAGTGCTAGAGGTCGTCAGGGGTTTGAGGGGACCGGGGGCTATGGCTACACCTTC.

This clonotype was observed at least ten times. This rearrangement joins TRBV28 to TRBJ1-4; 8 nucleotides line up with TRBD1. CDR1 and CDR2 from the germline V gene are MDHEN and SYDVKM. The CDR3 is 13 amino acids. Unmatched junction bases numbered 9, after V lost 10 bases and J lost 8 bases. The CDR3 coding sequence is TGTGCCACCCGGACAGGGAATCCCGAAAAACTGTTTTTT. Encoded protein: CATRTGNPEKLFF.

Concerning this clonotype: This could be a read error, since a much larger clone is one nucleotide away. The V and J genes are TRBV5-4 and TRBJ1-2; weak D call: TRBD1 (6 bases). Germline V gene data show CDR1 as SGHNT and CDR2 as YYREEE (reference sequence). The length of the CDR3 is 15 residues. The CDR3 DNA reads as TGTGCCAGCAGCCTGCGAATCGAGACAGGCTATGGCTACAACTTC. Its translation is CASSLRIETGYGYNF.

The J gene is TRBJ2-3, the V gene TRBV19; D is perhaps TRBD1 (6 bases). Deletions cut 8 bases from V and 7 bases from J, with 16 bases between. CDR1 and CDR2 (germline): LNHDA, SQIVND (reference sequence). The CDR3 loop spans 13 amino acids. CDR3 sequence: CASAGAGKNTQYF. The CDR3, as DNA: TGTGCCAGTGCAGGGGCAGGGAAGAATACGCAGTATTTT.

This clonotype was observed many times. The V and J genes are TRBV29-1 and TRBJ1-2, with a weak D call TRBD1 (6 bases). The CDR3 is 14 amino acids. Germline V gene sequence: CDR1 SQVTM, CDR2 ANQGSEA. V was cut by 5 bases and J by 0 bases, with 13 bases left in between. CDR3 DNA sequence: TGCAGCGTTTCTGGGTCAGGGGCTAACTATGGCTACACCTTC. Its translation: CSVSGSGANYGYTF. The complete variable domain, with remaining parts taken from reference TRBV29-1 and TRBJ1-2, reads SAVISQKPSRDICQRGTSLTIQCQVDSQVTMMFWYRQQPGQSLTLIATANQGSEATYESGFVIDKFPISRPNLTFSTLTVSNMSPEDSSIYLCSVSGSGANYGYTFGSGTRLTVV.

This clonotype was counted many times. The chain combines TRBV9 with TRBJ1-2; D unclear. Germline CDR1 reads SGDLS; CDR2 reads YYNGEE. The CDR3 spans 14 residues. The V gene lost 0 bases and the J gene lost 4 bases, with 10 bases spanning the gap. CDR3 region: CASSVGVGFYGYTF. The CDR3 coding sequence is TGTGCCAGCAGCGTAGGGGTGGGGTTCTATGGCTACACCTTC.

This clonotype appeared a single time. This likely traces to a read error, being one base from a far larger clone. V is TRBV6-4 and J is TRBJ2-1; D is possibly TRBD2 (5 bases). The germline V gene has CDR1 MRHNA and CDR2 SNTAGT. This CDR3 is 15 amino acids long. V lost 5 bases to trimming and J lost 0 bases, with 11 bases between them. The CDR3 region has the DNA TGTGCCAGCAGTTTACGGGATTACTCCTACAATGAGCAGTTCTTC. It translates to CASSLRDYSYNEQFF.

This clonotype was observed a single time. This chain links TRBV7-3 with TRBJ2-1; 10 positions agree with TRBD1. J gave up 10 bases and V 5 bases, and 8 bases lay outside the gene matches. The CDR3 extends over 14 amino acids. CDR1 is SGHTA and CDR2 is FQGTGA in the germline V gene. The CDR3: CASSRMTGGNEQFF. The CDR3 nucleotides read TGTGCCAGCAGCCGCATGACAGGGGGCAACGAGCAGTTCTTC.